These 24 T cell receptor beta chains share one sample of origin, sequenced in a study of OX40 agonist ivuxolimab in advanced cancers. Sequencing was performed with immunoSEQ multiplex PCR; in TCRdb, only in-frame clones are kept and a portion is missing. The sample has roughly 70,000 clones, 80% to 90% seen once. The sequenced sample was CD4+ or CD8+ T cells sorted from blood, obtained in a trial of the OX40 agonist ivuxolimab. Receptor source: an adult with an advanced solid tumor such as melanoma, head and neck, liver or kidney cancer.

The chain joins TRBV7-2 to TRBJ1-1; perhaps TRBD1 as D (6 bases). V shed 1 base and J shed 5 bases, with 14 bases lying between them. CDR3 length equals 15 residues. Per germline, CDR1 SGHTA and CDR2 FQGNSA. The CDR3: CASSLVSQGGTEAFF. CDR3 DNA: TGTGCCAGCAGCTTAGTATCACAGGGTGGAACTGAAGCTTTCTTT.

The V gene is TRBV5-4, the J gene TRBJ2-2; 8 nucleotides agree with TRBD2. The V gene's germline CDR1 is SGHNT and CDR2 YYREEE (reference sequence). The CDR3 loop spans 16 amino acids. The ends lost 0 bases at V and 7 bases at J; junction bases unmatched: 8. As DNA, the CDR3 is TGTGCCAGCAGCTTGGGCGGGGGGCATACAGACGGGGAGCTGTTTTTT. This codes for CASSLGGGHTDGELFF.

The chain combines TRBV7-2 with TRBJ1-3, with D possibly matching TRBD1 (5 bases). This CDR3 is 13 amino acids long. CDR1 is SGHTA and CDR2 is FQGNSA in the germline V gene. V lost 5 bases and J 4 bases, leaving 9 bases between the germline ends. In nucleotides, the CDR3 is TGTGCCAGCAGCAACAGACAGGGAAACACCATATATTTT. Translation gives CASSNRQGNTIYF.

The V call is TRBV29-1, the J call TRBJ2-7, with D perhaps TRBD2 (5 bases). The germline V gene has CDR1 SQVTM and CDR2 ANQGSEA. The CDR3 is 11 residues long. V was shortened by 7 bases and J by 6 bases, with 13 bases between the two germline ends. CDR3 region: CSARGGGEQYF. The CDR3 DNA reads TGCAGCGCCCGCGGAGGAGGCGAGCAGTACTTC.

V and J are TRBV12-1 and TRBJ2-5; TRBD1 is the table's D call, not checked against the DNA. TRBV12-1 is a pseudogene. The CDR3 has 16 residues. The CDR3 DNA is TGTGCCAGCAGCTTTGGGACAGGCGACAAGGAAGAGACCCAGTACTTC. It specifies CASSFGTGDKEETQYF.

The V and J genes are TRBV4-1 and TRBJ2-5; possibly TRBD1 or TRBD2 for D (5 bases each). CDR1 is MGHRA and CDR2 is YSYEKL in the germline V gene. V dropped 4 bases and J dropped 2 bases, with 14 bases sitting between them. CDR3 size: 15 residues. The CDR3 DNA reads as TGCGCCAGCAGCCCCAACCGGGACGTACAAGAGACCCAGTACTTC. As protein: CASSPNRDVQETQYF.

This sequence joins TRBV27 and TRBJ2-7, with TRBD1 as a possible D gene (5 bases). The germline CDR1 and CDR2 sequences are MNHEY and SMNVEV (reference sequence). The CDR3 is 14 amino acids. V gave up 3 bases and J gave up 6 bases, with 15 bases separating them. CDR3: CASSLWVDKREQYF. DNA for the CDR3: TGTGCCAGCAGTTTGTGGGTGGACAAGCGCGAGCAGTACTTC.

The chain carries TRBV27 and TRBJ2-2; D is perhaps TRBD2 (6 bases). V lost 6 bases, J lost 0 bases, and 11 bases lay in between. Germline values: CDR1 MNHEY, CDR2 SMNVEV (reference sequence). This CDR3 is built from 15 residues. In nucleotides, the CDR3 is TGTGCCAGCAGACGGGACTTTGCGAACACCGGGGAGCTGTTTTTT. It translates to CASRRDFANTGELFF.

The chain carries TRBV18 and TRBJ1-1, with unresolved D. Germline V gene lookup returns CDR1 KGHSH and CDR2 LQKENI. The CDR3 has 14 residues. V was clipped by 6 bases and J by 1 base, with 12 bases between them. The CDR3 DNA reads TGTGCCAGCTCCCCCGCAGCCAAGAACACTGAAGCTTTCTTT. Its translation: CASSPAAKNTEAFF. Supplemented by reference TRBV18 and TRBJ1-1, the full variable domain reads NAGVMQNPRHLVRRRGQEARLRCSPMKGHSHVYWYRQLPEEGLKFMVYLQKENIIDESGMPKERFSAEFPKEGPSILRIQQVVRGDSAAYFCASSPAAKNTEAFFGQGTRLTVV.

The rearrangement uses TRBV30 and TRBJ2-3; D is undetermined. Trimming left V 0 bases short and J 4 bases short, with 5 bases between. This CDR3 contains 12 residues. Germline V gene lookup returns CDR1 GTSNPN and CDR2 SVGIG (reference sequence). CDR3 nucleotide sequence: TGTGCCTGGAGTGTGGGGTCAGATACGCAGTATTTT. Translation gives CAWSVGSDTQYF.

CDR3 amino acids: CASSLTPFGNTEAFF. CDR3 bases: TGTGCCAGCAGCTTAACGCCCTTCGGGAACACTGAAGCTTTCTTT. V gene TRBV7-3 combines with J gene TRBJ1-1, with no clear D. This CDR3 spans 15 amino acids. Trimming removed 0 bases at V and 1 base at J, with 9 bases between. In germline, CDR1 is SGHTA, CDR2 FQGTGA. Full variable domain (remainder filled in from reference TRBV7-3 and TRBJ1-1): GAGVSQTPSNKVTEKGKYVELRCDPISGHTALYWYRQSLGQGPEFLIYFQGTGAADDSGLPNDRFFAVRPEGSVSTLKIQRTERGDSAVYLCASSLTPFGNTEAFFGQGTRLTVV.

The rearrangement links TRBV4-1 to TRBJ1-6; a possible D gene is TRBD1 (5 bases). Trimming pared 11 bases from V and 1 base from J, leaving 12 bases between. The germline V gene has CDR1 MGHRA and CDR2 YSYEKL. This CDR3 contains 14 residues. The DNA for the CDR3 is TGCGCCTCACGGGGGGGATCCTATAATTCACCCCTCCACTTT. This sequence encodes CASRGGSYNSPLHF.

The chain employs TRBV7-8 and TRBJ2-4; 9 bases fit TRBD1. The CDR3 has 15 residues. Germline V lookup: CDR1 SGHVS, CDR2 FQNEAQ. V was clipped by 6 bases and J by 8 bases; unmatched bases: 11. As DNA, the CDR3 is TGTGCCAGCAGTTCACAGGGGGCCTGGGAGGACATTCAGTACTTC. Translating gives CASSSQGAWEDIQYF.

This chain links TRBV5-8 with TRBJ2-7; maybe TRBD2 (5 bases). The V and J ends lost 0 bases and 6 bases respectively, with 19 bases between them. Germline V gene sequence: CDR1 SGHTS, CDR2 YDEGEE. The CDR3 totals 16 residues. The CDR3 region is CASSLEGGSSSGEQYF. The CDR3 DNA is TGTGCCAGCAGCTTGGAAGGAGGATCCTCAAGTGGCGAGCAGTACTTC.

This chain joins TRBV7-2 and TRBJ1-5, with TRBD1 matching 7 bases. This CDR3 spans 15 amino acids. Germline lookup yields CDR1 SGHTA and CDR2 FQGNSA. V was clipped by 1 base and J by 4 bases; unmatched bases: 4. The CDR3 spells CASSLETGFNQPQHF. CDR3 nucleotide sequence: TGTGCCAGCAGCTTAGAGACAGGGTTTAATCAGCCCCAGCATTTT.

The chain recombines TRBV9 with TRBJ2-3, with D uncertain. Between the trimmed V and J ends, which lost 1 base and 2 bases, there was a span of 5 bases. CDR3 length: 13 amino acids. The germline gives CDR1 SGDLS, CDR2 YYNGEE. The CDR3 is CASSVLNTDTQYF. The DNA of the CDR3 is TGTGCCAGCAGCGTACTAAACACAGATACGCAGTATTTT.

The chain recombines TRBV11-2 with TRBJ1-2; 8 bases agree with TRBD1. Germline-derived CDR1 and CDR2 are SGHAT and FQNNGV. The length of the CDR3 is 15 residues. V was pared by 3 bases and J by 2 bases, with 5 bases of the junction left unmatched. The CDR3 DNA reads TGTGCCAGCAGCTTGGCAGGGGGCTCCAACTATGGCTACACCTTC. It translates to CASSLAGGSNYGYTF.

The J gene is TRBJ2-1, the V gene TRBV4-3; tentatively, D is TRBD1 (6 bases). Germline-derived CDR1 and CDR2 are LGHNA and YSLEER. The CDR3 contains 15 residues. Trimming took 7 bases from V and 0 from J, leaving 13 bases between them. For the CDR3, the DNA is TGCGCCAGCACCCTGCAAGGGGGCTCCTACAATGAGCAGTTCTTC. Encoded protein: CASTLQGGSYNEQFF.

The genes are TRBV28 and TRBJ2-6; D gene unclear. The V gene lost 9 bases and the J gene lost 0 bases, with 6 bases spanning the gap. The germline V gene has CDR1 MDHEN and CDR2 SYDVKM. The CDR3 consists of 13 residues. CDR3 sequence: CASRASGANVLTF. In DNA form, the CDR3 reads TGTGCCAGTCGAGCCTCTGGGGCCAACGTCCTGACTTTC.

This chain joins TRBV5-1 and TRBJ2-1, with a possible D match to TRBD1 (6 bases). The CDR3 length is 14 residues. Germline CDR1 and CDR2: SGHRS and YFSETQ. V dropped 2 bases and J dropped 2 bases, with 8 bases sitting between them. The CDR3 DNA is TGCGCCAGCAGCTTAGGACAGACCTACAATGAGCAGTTCTTC. This translates into CASSLGQTYNEQFF.

The V gene is TRBV5-1, the J gene TRBJ1-2; D is undetermined. Between the trimmed V and J ends, which lost 4 bases and 7 bases, there was a span of 11 bases. The CDR3 has 12 amino acids. Looked up from germline, CDR1 is SGHRS and CDR2 is YFSETQ. CDR3 DNA: TGCGCCAGCAGCCTAGGAAGGGCTGGCTACACCTTC. It specifies CASSLGRAGYTF.

V and J are TRBV5-8 and TRBJ1-4; TRBD1 might be the D (5 bases). The CDR3 loop spans 14 amino acids. CDR1 is SGHTS, CDR2 YDEGEE, per germline. Trimming pared 5 bases from V and 11 bases from J, leaving 19 bases between. The CDR3 DNA sequence: TGTGCCAGCAGGCAGGGAGGAGGGTCGTGGAAACTGTTTTTT. It yields the protein CASRQGGGSWKLFF.

The V call is TRBV6-1, the J call TRBJ1-2; TRBD1 might be the D (5 bases). Trimming took off 4 bases at V and 0 bases at J, with 9 bases between the two ends. The CDR3 spans 14 residues. Germline V gene sequence: CDR1 MNHNS, CDR2 SASEGT. The CDR3 sequence: CASSVTETNYGYTF. The CDR3 region has the DNA TGTGCCAGCAGTGTGACAGAAACTAACTATGGCTACACCTTC.

This clone was recorded a few times. The rearrangement links TRBV11-2 to TRBJ1-6; 7 positions match TRBD1. This CDR3 has 15 amino acids. J was trimmed by 6 bases and V by 5 bases; bases with no gene match: 7. The germline gives CDR1 SGHAT, CDR2 FQNNGV. As DNA, the CDR3 is TGTGCCAGCAGCGCAGGACAGGTTGTTAATTCACCCCTCCACTTT. Encoded protein: CASSAGQVVNSPLHF.